The 22 T cell receptor beta chains given below trace back to one sample, sequenced in a study of shared clonotypes between healthy human individuals. Measured with immunoSEQ multiplex PCR; TCRdb has only the in-frame clones, and not every one. The profile shows some 2.1 million clones, about 95% of them singletons. CD45RO-negative, CCR7-positively selected cells formed the naive CD8 fraction, excluding terminally differentiated effector memory CD45RA+ cells. Sequenced material: naive CD8+ T cells sorted from blood. The receptors derive from a man in his late teens or twenties in good health.

The gene calls are TRBV6-5 and TRBJ2-1; tentatively, D is TRBD1 or TRBD2 (5 bases each). Germline assignment: CDR1 MNHEY and CDR2 SVGAGI. There are 14 residues in the CDR3. Trimming cost V 5 bases and J 10 bases, with 18 bases left between them. DNA for the CDR3: TGTGCCAGCAGTCTTTCCGGGGCCCCCCGAGAGCAGTTCTTC. Protein product: CASSLSGAPREQFF.

The chain carries TRBV19 and TRBJ2-5, with D perhaps TRBD2 (5 bases). Germline CDR1 and CDR2: LNHDA and SQIVND (reference sequence). Between the trimmed V and J ends, which lost 0 bases and 7 bases, there was a span of 9 bases. This CDR3 has 13 residues. CDR3 in amino acids: CASSIDGEATQYF. CDR3 coding DNA: TGTGCCAGTAGTATAGACGGGGAAGCGACCCAGTACTTC.

The chain uses TRBV10-3 and TRBJ2-7; D may be TRBD2 (7 bases). The V gene's germline CDR1 is ENHRY and CDR2 SYGVKD. CDR3 size: 15 residues. Trimming took 0 bases from V and 3 from J, leaving 12 bases between them. In nucleotides, the CDR3 is TGTGCCATCAGTGAGTCTCCGGGGGGCGACTACGAGCAGTACTTC. Protein product: CAISESPGGDYEQYF.

The rearrangement links TRBV13 to TRBJ2-7, with D perhaps TRBD2 (5 bases). Germline assignment: CDR1 PRHDT and CDR2 FYEKMQ (reference sequence). Trimming stripped 3 bases from V and 4 bases from J, with 10 bases between. The CDR3 is 13 amino acids. The CDR3 DNA reads TGTGCCAGCAGCTTCAGCGGAAAGTACGAGCAGTACTTC. Encoded protein: CASSFSGKYEQYF.

This chain joins TRBV27 and TRBJ2-3; no definite D call. Germline lookup yields CDR1 MNHEY and CDR2 SMNVEV (reference sequence). Trimming pared 5 bases from V and 1 base from J, leaving 16 bases between. The CDR3 runs to 16 residues. As DNA, the CDR3 is TGTGCCAGCAGTCAAGTCTGGGTGGCTGGCACAGATACGCAGTATTTT. This gives the protein CASSQVWVAGTDTQYF.

V is TRBV6-1 and J is TRBJ2-2, with D hard to call. CDR3 length: 15 amino acids. Per the germline V gene, CDR1 is MNHNS and CDR2 is SASEGT. Trimming pared 0 bases from V and 4 bases from J, leaving 9 bases between. The CDR3 nucleotides read TGTGCCAGCAGTGAAGCAGGCACCTTCACCGGGGAGCTGTTTTTT. This codes for CASSEAGTFTGELFF.

The chain combines TRBV2 with TRBJ2-5, with D unclear. This CDR3 comprises 17 residues. The V end was cut by 0 bases, the J end by 2 bases, with 16 bases between. Per germline, CDR1 SNHLY and CDR2 FYNNEI. The CDR3 loop is CASSEADPLFYQETQYF. In DNA, the CDR3 is TGTGCCAGCAGTGAAGCAGACCCCCTGTTTTATCAAGAGACCCAGTACTTC. Full variable domain (missing parts from reference TRBV2 and TRBJ2-5): EPEVTQTPSHQVTQMGQEVILRCVPISNHLYFYWYRQILGQKVEFLVSFYNNEISEKSEIFDDQFSVERPDGSNFTLKIRSTKLEDSAMYFCASSEADPLFYQETQYFGPGTRLLVL.

The rearrangement uses TRBV6-5 and TRBJ1-5, with no clear D. The CDR3 runs 15 residues. Per the germline V gene, CDR1 is MNHEY and CDR2 is SVGAGI. Trimming took 3 bases from V and 0 from J, leaving 9 bases between them. The CDR3, as DNA: TGTGCCAGCAGTTATGGGCCAGATAGCAATCAGCCCCAGCATTTT. It translates to CASSYGPDSNQPQHF.

The chain links TRBV7-9 to TRBJ2-1; D is undetermined. CDR3 size: 15 residues. The V end lost 5 bases, the J end lost 2 bases, and 13 bases lay between the germline ends. CDR1 is SEHNR and CDR2 is FQNEAQ in the germline V gene (reference sequence). DNA of the CDR3: TGTGCCAGCAGCAATGGGCTTTTCCCCTACAATGAGCAGTTCTTC. As protein: CASSNGLFPYNEQFF.

About this clone: The sample holds other DNA sequences that translate to the same CDR3. V gene TRBV27 combines with J gene TRBJ2-1; D gene uncertain. The CDR3 has 12 residues. Germline-derived CDR1 and CDR2 are MNHEY and SMNVEV (reference sequence). Deletions cut 3 bases from V and 4 bases from J, with 4 bases between. The CDR3 sequence is CASSLGYNEQFF. The CDR3 DNA reads as TGTGCCAGCAGTTTGGGTTACAATGAGCAGTTCTTC.

The chain uses TRBV13 and TRBJ1-1; D is perhaps TRBD1 (5 bases). CDR3 length: 15 amino acids. V gave up 1 base and J gave up 4 bases, with 13 bases separating them. Germline lookup yields CDR1 PRHDT and CDR2 FYEKMQ (reference sequence). CDR3 bases: TGTGCCAGCAGCTTAGTCGGGGCGCGGGGCACTGAAGCTTTCTTT. It yields the protein CASSLVGARGTEAFF.

The chain uses TRBV28 and TRBJ2-7; maybe TRBD1 (6 bases). Trimming stripped 5 bases from V and 0 bases from J, with 14 bases between. Germline CDR1 MDHEN, CDR2 SYDVKM. This CDR3 region has 15 residues. CDR3 DNA sequence: TGTGCCAGCAGTACGCCGGACAGCACCTCCTACGAGCAGTACTTC. This gives the protein CASSTPDSTSYEQYF. Filled out from reference TRBV28 and TRBJ2-7, the complete variable domain reads DVKVTQSSRYLVKRTGEKVFLECVQDMDHENMFWYRQDPGLGLRLIYFSYDVKMKEKGDIPEGYSVSREKKERFSLILESASTNQTSMYLCASSTPDSTSYEQYFGPGTRLTVT.

The J gene is TRBJ2-1, the V gene TRBV11-2; 10 bases fit TRBD2. Unmatched junction bases numbered 6, after V lost 5 bases and J lost 5 bases. CDR3 length: 15 residues. Germline CDR1 SGHAT, CDR2 FQNNGV. CDR3 sequence: CASSALAGDHNEQFF. The CDR3 DNA reads as TGTGCCAGCAGCGCGCTAGCGGGAGATCACAATGAGCAGTTCTTC.

This chain links TRBV6-5 with TRBJ1-3; perhaps TRBD1 as D (5 bases). The CDR3 covers 15 residues. The germline gives CDR1 MNHEY, CDR2 SVGAGI. V lost 5 bases and J 2 bases, leaving 13 bases between the germline ends. The CDR3 DNA sequence: TGTGCCAGCAGTATCGAGCAGGGCGCTGGAAACACCATATATTTT. Translated, it gives CASSIEQGAGNTIYF.

Worth noting for this clone: The identical CDR3 is also encoded by other nucleotide sequences in the sample. The genes are TRBV6-1 and TRBJ2-7; D is unresolved. Germline CDR1 MNHNS, CDR2 SASEGT. V lost 2 bases and J lost 2, with 7 bases in between. CDR3 length: 13 residues. In nucleotides, the CDR3 is TGTGCCAGCAGTGAACGGACGGCCTACGAGCAGTACTTC. It encodes CASSERTAYEQYF.

The chain joins TRBV9 to TRBJ1-2; D gene ambiguous. Deletions cut 0 bases from V and 10 bases from J, with 7 bases between. CDR3 length: 11 residues. From germline, CDR1 is SGDLS and CDR2 YYNGEE. The CDR3 protein is CASSVGVDYTF. The DNA of the CDR3 is TGTGCCAGCAGCGTAGGAGTTGACTACACCTTC.

This chain uses TRBV27 with TRBJ2-5; 14 bases map to TRBD2. The CDR3 runs 15 residues. V shed 5 bases, J shed 5 bases, and the junction held 4 bases outside the gene matches. Germline CDR1 reads MNHEY; CDR2 reads SMNVEV (reference sequence). The CDR3 protein is CASSGLAGGGETQYF. CDR3 nucleotides: TGTGCCAGCAGTGGACTAGCGGGGGGCGGGGAGACCCAGTACTTC.

This clone was seen more than once but under ten times. This chain connects TRBV14 to TRBJ1-1; no definite D call. The germline CDR1 and CDR2 sequences are SGHDN and FVKESK. Trimming left V 5 bases short and J 5 bases short, with 12 bases between. The CDR3 extends over 13 amino acids. The CDR3 DNA is TGTGCCAGCAGCTACGCCCAGGAGACTGAAGCTTTCTTT. Protein sequence: CASSYAQETEAFF.

The rearrangement links TRBV27 to TRBJ1-4; D gene uncertain. Trimming took 3 bases from V and 14 from J, leaving 19 bases between them. The CDR3 extends over 14 amino acids. Looked up from germline, CDR1 is MNHEY and CDR2 is SMNVEV (reference sequence). The CDR3 nucleotides are TGTGCCAGCAGTTTTTTAGGTGTCGGCCAGGTTCTGTTTTTT. This sequence encodes CASSFLGVGQVLFF.

J is TRBJ1-3 and V is TRBV13; D is ambiguous. CDR1 PRHDT and CDR2 FYEKMQ come from the germline V gene (reference sequence). The CDR3 has 13 amino acids. V gave up 4 bases and J gave up 8 bases, with 12 bases separating them. CDR3: CASSSPREDTIYF. CDR3 bases: TGTGCCAGCAGCTCCCCCCGGGAGGACACCATATATTTT.

V gene TRBV7-9 combines with J gene TRBJ1-2; D uncertain. Germline values: CDR1 SEHNR, CDR2 FQNEAQ (reference sequence). V was trimmed by 1 base and J by 5 bases, leaving 14 bases between them. This CDR3 has 15 amino acids. The CDR3 DNA sequence: TGTGCCAGCAGCTTAGGTCCCCAGTTTTCATATGGCTACACCTTC. Residues: CASSLGPQFSYGYTF.

J is TRBJ1-6 and V is TRBV27; the D gene is possibly TRBD1 (6 bases). V dropped 9 bases and J dropped 9 bases, with 21 bases sitting between them. In germline, CDR1 is MNHEY, CDR2 SMNVEV (reference sequence). The length of the CDR3 is 15 residues. CDR3 residues: CASGIGGHLGSPLHF. CDR3 coding DNA: TGTGCCAGTGGGATTGGGGGGCATTTAGGTTCACCCCTCCACTTT.